These 9 T cell receptor beta chains were all obtained from the same sample, sequenced in a study of blood T cell repertoires in COVID-19. Sequencing was performed with immunoSEQ multiplex PCR; in TCRdb, only in-frame clones are kept and a portion is missing. The table has around 95,000 clones, roughly 88% seen once. Sequencing was done on a sample of peripheral blood. The receptors shown here come from a human donor in a cohort sampled during active COVID-19.

The chain employs TRBV7-2 and TRBJ2-3; 7 bases align to TRBD2. CDR1 is SGHTA, CDR2 FQGNSA, per germline. CDR3 length: 14 amino acids. J lost 6 bases, V lost 10 bases, and 13 bases had no gene match. The CDR3 sequence: CATALLAEGDTQYF. CDR3 nucleotides: TGTGCCACCGCACTCCTAGCGGAAGGGGATACGCAGTATTTT.

This sequence joins TRBV30 and TRBJ2-5; D might be TRBD2 (5 bases). Germline V gives CDR1 GTSNPN, CDR2 SVGIG (reference sequence). The CDR3 spans 13 residues. The V and J ends lost 3 bases and 7 bases respectively, with 15 bases between them. The CDR3 is CAWRLSSSGTQYF. The CDR3 DNA reads as TGTGCCTGGAGACTAAGTAGCAGCGGGACCCAGTACTTC.

The genes are TRBV5-1 and TRBJ2-3; TRBD1 matches at 11 bases. CDR1 and CDR2 (germline): SGHRS, YFSETQ. The CDR3 length is 15 residues. J was trimmed by 2 bases and V by 4 bases; bases with no gene match: 3. Here the CDR3 reads CASSKGQGDTDTQYF. The CDR3 nucleotides read TGCGCCAGCAGCAAGGGACAGGGGGACACAGATACGCAGTATTTT.

The rearrangement links TRBV27 to TRBJ2-6; 7 bases fit TRBD1. CDR3 size: 18 residues. V was pared by 5 bases and J by 0 bases, with 10 bases of the junction left unmatched. Germline V gene data show CDR1 as MNHEY and CDR2 as SMNVEV (reference sequence). The CDR3: CASSPRQGRSSGANVLTF. CDR3 bases: TGTGCCAGCAGTCCTCGACAGGGTCGGAGCTCTGGGGCCAACGTCCTGACTTTC.

The chain uses TRBV5-5 and TRBJ1-1; D unresolved. Per the germline V gene, CDR1 is SGHKS and CDR2 is YYEKEE (reference sequence). The germline V and J ends were trimmed by 1 base and 0 bases, with 7 bases remaining between them. The CDR3 has 14 amino acids. CDR3: CASSLLTVNTEAFF. CDR3 sequence (DNA): TGTGCCAGCAGCTTGCTCACGGTGAACACTGAAGCTTTCTTT.

The gene calls are TRBV3-1 (or the pseudogene TRBV3-2) and TRBJ2-2, with TRBD2 matching over 14 bases. J lost 7 bases, V lost 3 bases, and 10 bases had no gene match. The germline gives CDR1 LGHDT, CDR2 YNNKEL (reference sequence). The CDR3 sequence is 18 residues long. The chain's CDR3 is CASSHLPGLAGEGGELFF. In nucleotides, the CDR3 is TGTGCCAGCAGCCACCTACCGGGACTAGCGGGAGAAGGCGGGGAGCTGTTTTTT.

The J gene is TRBJ1-1, the V gene TRBV30; TRBD1 aligns across 9 bases. This CDR3 is 16 amino acids long. CDR1 GTSNPN and CDR2 SVGIG come from the germline V gene (reference sequence). The chain's CDR3 is CACTRDRAPIDTEAFF. As DNA, the CDR3 is TGTGCTTGCACCCGGGACAGGGCCCCGATCGACACTGAAGCTTTCTTT.

The chain uses TRBV18 and TRBJ2-1, with TRBD1 matching 8 bases. After removal of 6 bases from V and 10 bases from J, the junction contained 5 bases not matched to a gene. There are 12 residues in the CDR3. The germline CDR1 and CDR2 sequences are KGHSH and LQKENI. The CDR3 loop is CASSDRASEQFF. The CDR3 DNA follows: TGTGCCAGCTCGGACAGGGCCTCGGAGCAGTTCTTC.

The CDR3 spells CATSRVRGNYEQYF. The CDR3 DNA is TGTGCCACCAGCAGAGTGAGAGGTAACTACGAGCAGTACTTC. The rearrangement joins TRBV15 to TRBJ2-7; no firm D call. Between the trimmed V and J ends, which lost 1 base and 3 bases, there was a span of 10 bases. This CDR3 spans 14 amino acids. The germline CDR1 and CDR2 sequences are LNHNV and YYDKDF (reference sequence).